The 5 T cell receptor beta chains in this list originate from one sample, sequenced in a study of a mutant IDH1 vaccine in newly diagnosed glioma. Described time point: baseline, week 1 (first vaccination visit). Treatment: pre-vaccination baseline after standard-of-care therapy. Sequenced by immunoSEQ multiplex PCR; TCRdb stores in-frame clones only, minus some. The sample lists about 66,000 clones; approximately 83% were seen once. The specimen comprised PBMCs, sampled from a glioma patient treated with radiotherapy, temozolomide or both. These receptors were collected from a man aged 25-45 years with glioma.

This clone was picked up one time. This sequence joins TRBV28 and TRBJ1-1; D gene unclear. The CDR3 totals 15 residues. The ends were cut back, 2 bases at V and 1 base at J, with 11 bases in the middle. Germline CDR1 is MDHEN and CDR2 is SYDVKM. The CDR3 nucleotides read TGTGCCAGCAGTTTAAACACCGGGAGGAACACTGAAGCTTTCTTT. This codes for CASSLNTGRNTEAFF.

This clone has more than one count but fewer than ten. The rearrangement joins TRBV10-3 to TRBJ1-1; D is possibly TRBD1 (6 bases). The V gene lost 2 bases and the J gene lost 3 bases, with 16 bases spanning the gap. The CDR3 has 16 residues. The germline V gene has CDR1 ENHRY and CDR2 SYGVKD. CDR3 residues: CAISEPYQGKDTEAFF. In nucleotides, the CDR3 is TGTGCCATCAGTGAGCCGTACCAGGGGAAGGACACTGAAGCTTTCTTT.

V gene TRBV6-6 combines with J gene TRBJ1-1; TRBD1 agrees at 9 bases. J lost 0 bases, V lost 5 bases, and 4 bases had no gene match. This CDR3 has 15 amino acids. In germline, CDR1 is MNHNY, CDR2 SVGAGI (reference sequence). As DNA, the CDR3 is TGTGCCAGCAGTAAACAGGGGGCGATGAACACTGAAGCTTTCTTT. It yields the protein CASSKQGAMNTEAFF.

This sequence joins TRBV7-9 and TRBJ1-4; possible D gene TRBD1, 6 bases. Trimming left V 10 bases short and J 10 bases short, with 19 bases between. CDR3 length: 13 residues. Germline CDR1 is SEHNR and CDR2 is FQNEAQ (reference sequence). The CDR3 sequence: CATRTGAAPKLFF. In DNA form, the CDR3 reads TGTGCCACCCGGACGGGGGCGGCCCCAAAACTGTTTTTT.

This chain connects TRBV11-3 to TRBJ2-2; D gene uncertain. The length of the CDR3 is 13 residues. Per the germline V gene, CDR1 is SGHNT and CDR2 is YENEEA. V shed 0 bases and J shed 6 bases, with 5 bases lying between them. The CDR3 region is CASSLDSSGELFF. The CDR3 nucleotides are TGTGCCAGCAGCTTAGATTCTTCCGGGGAGCTGTTTTTT.